This T cell receptor (beta chain) derives from a study of T-cell reconstitution after alpha-beta-depleted transplantation in children. Preparing the TCRbeta library involved the use of unique molecular identifiers. TCRdb re-analysed the PCR reads in MiXCR, keeping a single row per CDR3 protein. The sample lists hundreds of thousands of distinct CDR3 sequences; approximately 15% were seen once. In germline, CDR1 is SEHNR, CDR2 FQNEAQ (reference sequence). After removal of 4 bases from V and 6 bases from J, the junction contained 3 bases not matched to a gene. The CDR3 contains 13 residues. Sequencing was performed on PBMCs from the stem cell graft donor, taken from the stem cell graft. The receptor was derived from a human donor who donated a stem cell graft to a child with acute myeloid leukemia. V and J are TRBV7-9 and TRBJ1-1; 9 bases map to TRBD1. The CDR3 DNA sequence: TGTGCCAGCAGCTCTCGACAGGGGGCTGAAGCTTTCTTT. It translates to CASSSRQGAEAFF.